This TCR beta chain was sequenced in a study of OX40 agonist ivuxolimab in advanced cancers. Trimming removed 2 bases at V and 0 bases at J, with 11 bases between. Germline V gives CDR1 MNHEY, CDR2 SMNVEV (reference sequence). This CDR3 comprises 15 residues. This clone has only a few counts. Data came from immunoSEQ multiplex PCR; TCRdb stores just in-frame clones and leaves some out. The sample includes roughly 67,000 clones, around nine tenths of them seen just once. Sequences were derived from CD4+ or CD8+ T cells sorted from blood, sampled in a trial of the OX40 agonist ivuxolimab. The receptor was isolated from an adult with an advanced solid tumor such as melanoma, head and neck, liver or kidney cancer. This chain connects TRBV27 to TRBJ2-7; no firm D call. DNA for the CDR3: TGTGCCAGCAGTTTAAAGTCACCTCGCTCCTACGAGCAGTACTTC. Translating it yields CASSLKSPRSYEQYF.